These T cell receptor beta chains were read from a single sample in a study of blood T cell repertoires in COVID-19. Data came from immunoSEQ multiplex PCR; TCRdb stores just in-frame clones and leaves some out. The sample comprises 20,000 or so clones, just over 85% of which are singletons, and roughly 3.8% rests with the top ten. The sample consisted of peripheral blood. Receptors originate from a man in his fifties with active COVID-19. CDR3s include the opening cysteine and the closing phenylalanine or tryptophan. Each record gives: V gene, J gene, D gene, clone size, CDR3 DNA, CDR3 protein. The D gene is left open where the match is weak. Size tells how often a clone was seen (once, few, many) or the class of an expanded clone, and some rows leave it out.

>TRBV12-5|TRBJ2-1|.|few
TGTGCTAGTGGTTTGGTAAGGATAGCTATACGGGATGAGCAGTTCTTC
CASGLVRIAIRDEQFF
>TRBV7-9|TRBJ1-1|TRBD1|.
TGTGCCAGCAGGGACAAACAGGGGGCCCGATGGACTGAAGCTTTCTTT
CASRDKQGARWTEAFF
>TRBV29-1|TRBJ1-2|.|.
TGCAGCGTTTTAGATTACAGGGCGTCCTATGGCTACACCTTC
CSVLDYRASYGYTF
>TRBV30|TRBJ2-7|TRBD1|.
TGTGCCTGGACCGGGACAGGGGTCTACGAGCAGTACTTC
CAWTGTGVYEQYF
>TRBV5-1|TRBJ2-7|TRBD1|.
TGCGCCAGCAGCCACACCGCGGGACAGGGTGACCACGAGCAGTACTTC
CASSHTAGQGDHEQYF
>TRBV5-5|TRBJ1-2|TRBD1|.
TGTGCCAGCAGCTTGATTCCGGGACAGACTCGTCATCGATTCTATGGCTACACCTTC
CASSLIPGQTRHRFYGYTF
>TRBV9|TRBJ1-2|TRBD1|.
TGTGCCAGCAGCCGGACAGGGGGCAATGGCTACACCTTC
CASSRTGGNGYTF
>TRBV19|TRBJ2-7|.|.
TGTGCCAGTAGTATTGGAGTCCACGAGCAGTACTTC
CASSIGVHEQYF
>TRBV18|TRBJ2-2|.|.
TGTGCCAGCTCACCACTAAAAAAAACCGGGGAGCTGTTTTTT
CASSPLKKTGELFF
>TRBV4-1|TRBJ2-1|.|.
TGCGCCAGCAGAAGTCGGGTGGGGGCGAACCACAATGAGCAGTTCTTC
CASRSRVGANHNEQFF
>TRBV6-6|TRBJ2-7|TRBD1|.
TGTGCCAGCAGTCCTAATCCGGCGGGACAGGGAATCGCCTACGAGCAGTACTTC
CASSPNPAGQGIAYEQYF
>TRBV30|TRBJ1-5|TRBD1|.
TGTGCCTGGAGTGGACAGGGAATAAGGCAGCCCCAGCATTTT
CAWSGQGIRQPQHF
>TRBV9|TRBJ2-5|.|.
TGTGCCAGCAGCGAGGGGAGGACAGGCCGAATCCAAGAGACCCAGTACTTC
CASSEGRTGRIQETQYF
>TRBV7-2|TRBJ2-5|.|.
TGTGCCAGCAGCTTAGCGGGGAGTCAGCTCCAAGAGACCCAGTACTTC
CASSLAGSQLQETQYF
>TRBV5-6|TRBJ1-1|.|.
TGTGCCAGCAGCTTGGCCGGTCAGGCTTTGGTTGAAGCTTTCTTT
CASSLAGQALVEAFF
>TRBV5-1|TRBJ1-2|.|.
TGCGCCAGCAGCCCTGAGGGTTCTAACTATGGCTACACCTTC
CASSPEGSNYGYTF
>TRBV6-4|TRBJ2-7|.|.
TGTGCCAGGTCCCCGGGTACCTCCTACGAGCAGTACTTC
CARSPGTSYEQYF
>TRBV13|TRBJ2-7|.|.
TGTGCCAGCAGCTCGAACCGCAGGGTGTACGAGCAGTACTTC
CASSSNRRVYEQYF